This T cell receptor beta chain was sequenced in a study of long-term antiretroviral therapy in people with HIV. Study-level findings and limits: Every time point showed a repertoire led by clones expanded before ART.

Concerning this clone itself: As yet, its antigen is unknown.

The run of the v3.0 immunoSEQ assay was at survey level. Generated by immunoSEQ multiplex PCR, the TCRdb table keeps only in-frame clones and is missing some. This table holds roughly 20,000 clones, about 85% found once. Every donor contributed at least one pre-ART and at least two post-ART PBMC samples. CDR1 SGHRS and CDR2 YFSETQ come from the germline V gene. The length of the CDR3 is 15 residues. Trimming at V came to 3 bases and at J to 1 base, leaving 6 bases not matched to a gene. The material was unsorted PBMCs, obtained 1.9 years after starting antiretroviral therapy. The rearrangement uses TRBV5-1 and TRBJ1-1; 7 bases agree with TRBD1. The sequence was obtained from a woman between 50 and 59 years old with HIV. CDR3 sequence: CASSSTTGWNTEAFF. CDR3 bases: TGCGCCAGCAGCTCCACGACAGGGTGGAACACTGAAGCTTTCTTT.